These 10 T cell receptor beta chains were all obtained from the same sample, sequenced in a study of early T cells in non-severe SARS-CoV-2 infection. Each CDR3 protein is one row after TCRdb ran MiXCR on the 5' RACE reads. Found here are about 71,000 distinct CDR3 sequences, over 10% of them singletons; the top ten hold less than 3%. Here the sequenced sample was whole blood, taken at baseline. These TCRs come from an adult who was a healthcare worker with PCR-confirmed SARS-CoV-2 infection or an uninfected control (not recorded which).

At least ten counts were recorded for this clonotype. V is TRBV2 and J is TRBJ2-2, with 9 bases that match TRBD2. The CDR3 is made up of 15 amino acids. Losses at the gene ends were 6 bases for V and 4 bases for J; bases not matched to a gene: 6. Germline V CDR1 and CDR2: SNHLY, FYNNEI. CDR3 sequence (DNA): TGTGCCAGCAGCCAGGGACTAGCTACCACCGGGGAGCTGTTTTTT. Protein product: CASSQGLATTGELFF.

The rearrangement joins TRBV5-6 to TRBJ1-2, with TRBD1 matching over 9 bases. Germline lookup yields CDR1 SGHDT and CDR2 YYEEEE. CDR3 length: 14 residues. Losses at the gene ends were 0 bases for V and 6 bases for J; bases not matched to a gene: 3. CDR3 residues: CASSLDRGLDGYTF. The CDR3 DNA reads TGTGCCAGCAGCTTGGACAGGGGGCTGGATGGCTACACCTTC.

The V gene is TRBV5-1, the J gene TRBJ2-4, with D perhaps matching TRBD2 (6 bases). Germline CDR1 and CDR2: SGHRS and YFSETQ. This CDR3 spans 18 amino acids. V lost 0 bases and J lost 3, with 19 bases in between. For the CDR3, the DNA is TGCGCCAGCAGCTTGGAGTGGAGGGTTACCACCCGCAAAAACATTCAGTACTTC. Its protein is CASSLEWRVTTRKNIQYF.

The CDR3 nucleotides are TGCAGTGCTAGAGTCTGGACGGGAGAAGCTTTCTTT. Its protein is CSARVWTGEAFF. The V call is TRBV20-1, the J call TRBJ1-1, with unresolved D. Germline loops: CDR1 DFQATT, CDR2 SNEGSKA (reference sequence). Trimming removed 1 base at V and 8 bases at J, with 11 bases between. CDR3 length: 12 amino acids.

The V call is TRBV9, the J call TRBJ2-2, with a possible D match to TRBD2 (5 bases). V was cut by 3 bases and J by 2 bases, with 11 bases left in between. The length of the CDR3 is 15 residues. Germline V gene data show CDR1 as SGDLS and CDR2 as YYNGEE. The CDR3 loop reads CASSGGRTNTGELFF. The DNA for the CDR3 is TGTGCCAGCAGCGGGGGTAGGACTAACACCGGGGAGCTGTTTTTT.

V usage is TRBV11-2 and J usage is TRBJ2-7, with 7 bases lining up with TRBD1. Per the germline V gene, CDR1 is SGHAT and CDR2 is FQNNGV. Germline trimming cut 5 bases from V and 0 bases from J; bases unmatched to any gene: 4. The CDR3 contains 14 residues. The CDR3 is CASSDRTGSYEQYF. The CDR3 region has the DNA TGTGCCAGCAGCGACCGGACAGGCTCCTACGAGCAGTACTTC.

V usage is TRBV7-9 and J usage is TRBJ2-2; D not certain. The germline V gene encodes CDR1 SEHNR and CDR2 FQNEAQ (reference sequence). This CDR3 is 12 amino acids long. Trimming removed 8 bases from V and 3 bases from J, with 7 bases in between. CDR3 residues: CASPPDTGELFF. DNA for the CDR3: TGTGCCAGCCCCCCCGACACCGGGGAGCTGTTTTTT.

The sample holds many counts of this clonotype. The rearrangement joins TRBV4-1 to TRBJ2-7, with 9 bases matching TRBD2. From germline, CDR1 is MGHRA and CDR2 YSYEKL. The length of the CDR3 is 15 residues. V shed 1 base, J shed 7 bases, and the junction held 8 bases outside the gene matches. This CDR3 reads CASSQGEAGGGEQYF. The CDR3 DNA reads TGCGCCAGCAGCCAAGGGGAAGCGGGGGGTGGAGAGCAGTACTTC.

The chain has TRBV18 and TRBJ2-7, with 9 bases matching TRBD1. Trimming took 5 bases from V and 6 from J; bases not matched to a gene: 11. Germline CDR1 reads KGHSH; CDR2 reads LQKENI. The CDR3 has 15 amino acids. CDR3 sequence: CASSRISGQGAEQYF. As DNA, the CDR3 is TGTGCCAGCTCAAGGATTTCGGGACAGGGTGCCGAGCAGTACTTC.

This clonotype has only a few counts. The chain recombines TRBV27 with TRBJ1-2, with 7 bases lining up with TRBD1. Germline trimming cut 6 bases from V and 6 bases from J; bases unmatched to any gene: 13. The CDR3 covers 15 residues. The germline CDR1 and CDR2 sequences are MNHEY and SMNVEV (reference sequence). CDR3 amino acids: CASRGRGRESNGYTF. Here the CDR3 DNA reads TGTGCCAGCAGGGGGAGGGGGCGCGAATCAAATGGCTACACCTTC.